This TCR beta chain was recovered during a study of OX40 agonist ivuxolimab in advanced cancers. Repertoires were generated with immunoSEQ multiplex PCR, while TCRdb's copy carries only in-frame clones and drops some. The sample contains more than 55,000 clones, roughly 89% of which appear only once. V lost 2 bases and J lost 7, with 9 bases in between. The CDR3 extends over 13 amino acids. Germline values: CDR1 SGHTA, CDR2 FQGNSA. The clonotype comes from an adult with an advanced solid tumor such as melanoma, head and neck, liver or kidney cancer. The material was CD4+ or CD8+ T cells sorted from blood, obtained in a trial of the OX40 agonist ivuxolimab. The chain couples TRBV7-2 to TRBJ2-1; unclear D gene. The CDR3 bases are TGTGCCAGCAGCTTAATAGAACGGAATGAGCAGTTCTTC. Translation: CASSLIERNEQFF.